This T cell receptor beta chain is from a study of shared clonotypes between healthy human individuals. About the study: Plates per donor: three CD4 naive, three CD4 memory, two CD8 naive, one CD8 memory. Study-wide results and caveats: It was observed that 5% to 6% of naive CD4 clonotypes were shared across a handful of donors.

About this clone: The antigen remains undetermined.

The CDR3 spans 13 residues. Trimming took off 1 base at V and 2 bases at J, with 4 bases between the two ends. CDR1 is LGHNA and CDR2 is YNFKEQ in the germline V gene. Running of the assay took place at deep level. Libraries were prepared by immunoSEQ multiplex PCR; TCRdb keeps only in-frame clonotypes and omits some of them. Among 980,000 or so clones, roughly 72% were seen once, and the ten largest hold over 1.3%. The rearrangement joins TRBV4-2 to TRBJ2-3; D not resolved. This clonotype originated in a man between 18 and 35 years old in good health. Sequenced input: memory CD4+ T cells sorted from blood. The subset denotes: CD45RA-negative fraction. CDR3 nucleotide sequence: TGTGCCAGCAGCCAAGTCCCCACAGATACGCAGTATTTT. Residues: CASSQVPTDTQYF.